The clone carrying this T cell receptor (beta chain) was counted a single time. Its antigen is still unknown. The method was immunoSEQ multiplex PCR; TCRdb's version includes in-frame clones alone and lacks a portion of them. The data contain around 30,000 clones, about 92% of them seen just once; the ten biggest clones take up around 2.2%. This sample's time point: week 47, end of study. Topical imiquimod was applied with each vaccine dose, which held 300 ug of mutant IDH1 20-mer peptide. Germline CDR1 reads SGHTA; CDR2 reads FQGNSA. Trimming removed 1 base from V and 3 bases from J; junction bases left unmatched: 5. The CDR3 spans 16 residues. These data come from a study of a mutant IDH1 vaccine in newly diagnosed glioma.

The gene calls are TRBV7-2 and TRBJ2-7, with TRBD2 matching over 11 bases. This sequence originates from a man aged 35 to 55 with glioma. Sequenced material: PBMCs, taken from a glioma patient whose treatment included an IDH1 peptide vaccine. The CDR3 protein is CASSLGPLAGGYEQYF. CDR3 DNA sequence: TGTGCCAGCAGCTTAGGGCCTCTAGCGGGAGGCTACGAGCAGTACTTC. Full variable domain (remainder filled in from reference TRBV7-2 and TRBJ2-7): GAGVSQSPSNKVTEKGKDVELRCDPISGHTALYWYRQSLGQGLEFLIYFQGNSAPDKSGLPSDRFSAERTGGSVSTLTIQRTQQEDSAVYLCASSLGPLAGGYEQYFGPGTRLTVT.